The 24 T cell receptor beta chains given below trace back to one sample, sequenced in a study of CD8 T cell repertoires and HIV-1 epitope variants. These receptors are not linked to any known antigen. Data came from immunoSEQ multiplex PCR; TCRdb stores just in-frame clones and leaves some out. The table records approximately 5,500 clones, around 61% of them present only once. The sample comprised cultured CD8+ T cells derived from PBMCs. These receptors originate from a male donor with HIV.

The DNA for the CDR3 is TGTGCTAGTGGTCCTGAAGCCCTGACTAGCACAGATACGCAGTATTTT. Translation gives CASGPEALTSTDTQYF. The chain combines TRBV12-5 with TRBJ2-3; D gene unclear. Germline V gene data show CDR1 as LGHNT and CDR2 as FRNRAP. Trimming cost V 5 bases and J 0 bases, with 15 bases left between them. The CDR3 is 16 amino acids. Variable domain in full (rest from reference TRBV12-5 and TRBJ2-3): DARVTQTPRHKVTEMGQEVTMRCQPILGHNTVFWYRQTMMQGLELLAYFRNRAPLDDSGMPKDRFSAEMPDATLATLKIQPSEPRDSAVYFCASGPEALTSTDTQYFGPGTRLTVL.

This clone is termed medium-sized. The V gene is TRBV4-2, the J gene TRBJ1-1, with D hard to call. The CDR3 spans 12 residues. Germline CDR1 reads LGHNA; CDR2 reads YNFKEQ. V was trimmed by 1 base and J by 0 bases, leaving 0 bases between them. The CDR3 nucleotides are TGTGCCAGCAGCCAAGTGAACACTGAAGCTTTCTTT. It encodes CASSQVNTEAFF.

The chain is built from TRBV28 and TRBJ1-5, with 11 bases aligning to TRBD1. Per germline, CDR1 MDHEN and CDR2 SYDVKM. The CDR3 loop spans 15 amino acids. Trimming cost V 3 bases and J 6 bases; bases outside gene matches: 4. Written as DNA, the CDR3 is TGTGCCAGCAGTTTGGGACAGGGGGGGACTCAGCCCCAGCATTTT. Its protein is CASSLGQGGTQPQHF.

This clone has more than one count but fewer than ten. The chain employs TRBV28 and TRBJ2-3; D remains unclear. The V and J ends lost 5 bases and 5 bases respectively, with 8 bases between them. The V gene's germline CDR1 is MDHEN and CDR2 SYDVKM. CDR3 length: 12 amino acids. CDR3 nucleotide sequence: TGTGCCAGCAGTCAGACTGTAGATACGCAGTATTTT. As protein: CASSQTVDTQYF.

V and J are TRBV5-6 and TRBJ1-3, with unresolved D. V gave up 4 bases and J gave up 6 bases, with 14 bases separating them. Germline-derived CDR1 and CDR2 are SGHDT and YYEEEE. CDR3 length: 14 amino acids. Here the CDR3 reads CASSPRAGLNTIYF. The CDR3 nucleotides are TGTGCCAGCAGCCCCCGGGCAGGACTAAACACCATATATTTT. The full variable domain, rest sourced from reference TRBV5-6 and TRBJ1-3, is DAGVTQSPTHLIKTRGQQVTLRCSPKSGHDTVSWYQQALGQGPQFIFQYYEEEERQRGNFPDRFSGHQFPNYSSELNVNALLLGDSALYLCASSPRAGLNTIYFGEGSWLTVV.

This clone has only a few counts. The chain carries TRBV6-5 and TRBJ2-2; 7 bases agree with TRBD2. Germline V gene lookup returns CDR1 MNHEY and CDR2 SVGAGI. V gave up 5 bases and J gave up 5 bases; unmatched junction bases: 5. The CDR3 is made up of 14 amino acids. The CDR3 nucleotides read TGTGCCAGCAGTGCCCAGGGAGGGACCGGGGAGCTGTTTTTT. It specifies CASSAQGGTGELFF.

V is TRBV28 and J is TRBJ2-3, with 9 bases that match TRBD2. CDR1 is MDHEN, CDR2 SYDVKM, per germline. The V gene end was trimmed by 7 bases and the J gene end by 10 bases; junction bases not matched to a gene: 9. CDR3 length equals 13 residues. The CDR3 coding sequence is TGTGCCAGCAACGAAATGGCGGGGGGGTCGCAGTATTTT. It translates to CASNEMAGGSQYF. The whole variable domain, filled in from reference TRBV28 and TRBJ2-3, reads DVKVTQSSRYLVKRTGEKVFLECVQDMDHENMFWYRQDPGLGLRLIYFSYDVKMKEKGDIPEGYSVSREKKERFSLILESASTNQTSMYLCASNEMAGGSQYFGPGTRLTVL.

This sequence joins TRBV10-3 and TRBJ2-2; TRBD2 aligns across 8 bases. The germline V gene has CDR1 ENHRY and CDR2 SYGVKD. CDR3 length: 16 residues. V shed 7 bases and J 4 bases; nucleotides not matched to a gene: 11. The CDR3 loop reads CAITPERESSTGELFF. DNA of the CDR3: TGTGCCATCACCCCAGAGCGGGAGAGTAGCACCGGGGAGCTGTTTTTT.

The CDR3 sequence: CASSQGGTNEKLFF. CDR3 nucleotide sequence: TGTGCCAGCAGCCAAGGGGGAACGAATGAAAAACTGTTTTTT. The rearrangement joins TRBV7-9 to TRBJ1-4, with a possible D match to TRBD1 (6 bases). The CDR3 is made up of 14 amino acids. The germline V gene has CDR1 SEHNR and CDR2 FQNEAQ (reference sequence). Trimming shortened V by 5 bases and J by 5 bases, and 12 bases separated the two germline ends. The full variable domain, in which reference TRBV7-9 and TRBJ1-4 provide the parts outside the CDR3, is DTGVSQNPRHKITKRGQNVTFRCDPISEHNRLYWYRQTLGQGPEFLTYFQNEAQLEKSRLLSDRFSAERPKGSFSTLEIQRTEQGDSAMYLCASSQGGTNEKLFFGSGTQLSVL.

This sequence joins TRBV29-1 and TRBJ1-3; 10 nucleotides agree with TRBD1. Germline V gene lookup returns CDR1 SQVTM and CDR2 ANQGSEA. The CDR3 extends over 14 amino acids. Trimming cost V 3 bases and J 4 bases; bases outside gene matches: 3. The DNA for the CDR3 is TGCAGCGTTGACGGGACAGGGGCAGGAAACACCATATATTTT. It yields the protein CSVDGTGAGNTIYF.

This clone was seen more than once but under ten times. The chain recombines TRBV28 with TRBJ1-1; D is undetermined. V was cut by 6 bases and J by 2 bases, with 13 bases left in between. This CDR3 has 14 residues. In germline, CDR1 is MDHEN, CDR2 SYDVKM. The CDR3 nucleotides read TGTGCCAGCAGCCTCCTTCGATTTAACACTGAAGCTTTCTTT. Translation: CASSLLRFNTEAFF.

CDR3 sequence: CASSHGGTGETYEQYF. CDR3 nucleotides: TGCGCCAGCAGCCACGGCGGGACAGGGGAGACCTACGAGCAGTACTTC. The rearrangement joins TRBV4-1 to TRBJ2-7; 10 bases fit TRBD1. The germline gives CDR1 MGHRA, CDR2 YSYEKL. V lost 3 bases and J lost 2; bases outside the gene matches: 7. This CDR3 spans 16 amino acids.

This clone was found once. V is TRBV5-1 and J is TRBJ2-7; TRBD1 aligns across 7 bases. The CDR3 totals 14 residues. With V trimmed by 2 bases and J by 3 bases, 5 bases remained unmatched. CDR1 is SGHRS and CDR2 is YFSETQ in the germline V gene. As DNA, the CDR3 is TGCGCCAGCAGCTTCACAGGGGACGGCTACGAGCAGTACTTC. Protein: CASSFTGDGYEQYF.

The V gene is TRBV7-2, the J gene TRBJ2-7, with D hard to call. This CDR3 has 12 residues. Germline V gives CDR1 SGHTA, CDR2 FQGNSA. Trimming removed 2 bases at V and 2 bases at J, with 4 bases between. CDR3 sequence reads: CASSLLTYEQYF. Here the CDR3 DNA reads TGTGCCAGCAGCTTACTTACCTACGAGCAGTACTTC. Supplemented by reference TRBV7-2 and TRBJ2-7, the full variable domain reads GAGVSQSPSNKVTEKGKDVELRCDPISGHTALYWYRQSLGQGLEFLIYFQGNSAPDKSGLPSDRFSAERTGGSVSTLTIQRTQQEDSAVYLCASSLLTYEQYFGPGTRLTVT.

The CDR3 loop is CASSPLGTFGTEAFF. In DNA form, the CDR3 reads TGTGCCAGCAGTCCGCTGGGGACATTCGGCACTGAAGCTTTCTTT. The gene calls are TRBV6-5 and TRBJ1-1; a weak D match, TRBD1 (6 bases). V was trimmed by 5 bases and J by 4 bases, leaving 17 bases between them. The CDR3 has 15 amino acids. CDR1 is MNHEY and CDR2 is SVGAGI in the germline V gene.

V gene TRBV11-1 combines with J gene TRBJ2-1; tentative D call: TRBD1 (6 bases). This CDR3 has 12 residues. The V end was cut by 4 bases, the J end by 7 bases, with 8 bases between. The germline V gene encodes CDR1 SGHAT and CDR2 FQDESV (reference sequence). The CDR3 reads CASSSGVNEQFF. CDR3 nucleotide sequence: TGTGCCAGCAGCTCAGGGGTAAATGAGCAGTTCTTC. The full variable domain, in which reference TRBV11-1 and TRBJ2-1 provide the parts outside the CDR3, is EAEVAQSPRYKITEKSQAVAFWCDPISGHATLYWYRQILGQGPELLVQFQDESVVDDSQLPKDRFSAERLKGVDSTLKIQPAELGDSAMYLCASSSGVNEQFFGPGTRLTVL.

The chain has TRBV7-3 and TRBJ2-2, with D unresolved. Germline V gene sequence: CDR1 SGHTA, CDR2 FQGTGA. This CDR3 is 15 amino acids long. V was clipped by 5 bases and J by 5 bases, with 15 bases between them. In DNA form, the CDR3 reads TGTGCCAGCAGCCTATTGTCGACGACAACCGGGGAGCTGTTTTTT. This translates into CASSLLSTTTGELFF.

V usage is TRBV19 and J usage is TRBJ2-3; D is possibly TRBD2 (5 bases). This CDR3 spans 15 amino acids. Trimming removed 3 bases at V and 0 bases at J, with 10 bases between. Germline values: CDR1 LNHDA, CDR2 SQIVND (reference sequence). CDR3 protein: CASSIEGSSTDTQYF. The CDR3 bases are TGTGCCAGTAGTATCGAGGGATCGAGCACAGATACGCAGTATTTT. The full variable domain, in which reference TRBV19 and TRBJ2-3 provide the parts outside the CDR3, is DGGITQSPKYLFRKEGQNVTLSCEQNLNHDAMYWYRQDPGQGLRLIYYSQIVNDFQKGDIAEGYSVSREKKESFPLTVTSAQKNPTAFYLCASSIEGSSTDTQYFGPGTRLTVL.

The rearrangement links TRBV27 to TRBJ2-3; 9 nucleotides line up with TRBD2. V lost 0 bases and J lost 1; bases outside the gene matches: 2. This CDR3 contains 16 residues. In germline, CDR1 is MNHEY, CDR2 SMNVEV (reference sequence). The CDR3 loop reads CASSLSPSGGTDTQYF. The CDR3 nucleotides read TGTGCCAGCAGTTTATCCCCTAGCGGGGGCACAGATACGCAGTATTTT.

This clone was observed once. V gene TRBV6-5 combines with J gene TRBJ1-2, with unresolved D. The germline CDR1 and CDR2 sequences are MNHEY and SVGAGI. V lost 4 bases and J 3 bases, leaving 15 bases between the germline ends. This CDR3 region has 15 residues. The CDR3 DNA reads TGTGCCAGCAGTTCCTCGGTCTGGGCGGACTATGGCTACACCTTC. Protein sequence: CASSSSVWADYGYTF.

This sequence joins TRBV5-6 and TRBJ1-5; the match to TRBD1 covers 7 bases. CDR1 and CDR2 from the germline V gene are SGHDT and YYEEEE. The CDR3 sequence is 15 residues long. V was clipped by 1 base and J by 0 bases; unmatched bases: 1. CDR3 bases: TGTGCCAGCAGCTTGACAGGGGTTAGCAATCAGCCCCAGCATTTT. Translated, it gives CASSLTGVSNQPQHF.

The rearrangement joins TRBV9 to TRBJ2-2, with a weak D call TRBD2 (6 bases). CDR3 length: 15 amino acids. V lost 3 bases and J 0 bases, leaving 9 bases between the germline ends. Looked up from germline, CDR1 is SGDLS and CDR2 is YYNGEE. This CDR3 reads CASSASGSNTGELFF. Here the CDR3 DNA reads TGTGCCAGCAGCGCGAGCGGGTCGAACACCGGGGAGCTGTTTTTT.

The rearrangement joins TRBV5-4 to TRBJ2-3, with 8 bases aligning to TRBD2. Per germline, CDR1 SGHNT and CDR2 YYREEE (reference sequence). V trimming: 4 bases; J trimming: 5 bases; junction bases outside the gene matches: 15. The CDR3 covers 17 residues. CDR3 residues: CASSNFNRAGGQDTQYF. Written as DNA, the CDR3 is TGTGCCAGCAGCAACTTTAACAGGGCGGGGGGACAAGATACGCAGTATTTT.

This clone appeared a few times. The CDR3 region has the DNA TGTGCCAGCAGCTCGGGGTACGAGCAGTACTTC. Its translation is CASSSGYEQYF. The rearrangement links TRBV5-6 to TRBJ2-7; possibly TRBD2 for D (5 bases). The CDR3 length is 11 residues. Germline V gene sequence: CDR1 SGHDT, CDR2 YYEEEE. Trimming shortened V by 3 bases and J by 4 bases, and 5 bases separated the two germline ends.